This TCR beta chain was recorded in a study of tumor and adjacent non-tumor tissue in lung cancer. Study overall: On average, productive TCRbeta reads reached 4 million to 5 million per sample.

The template was RNA from unsorted bulk tissue. Donors were chemotherapy-naive, newly diagnosed lung cancer surgical patients in China, August–November 2014. At least ten counts were recorded for this clonotype. The V gene lost 2 bases and the J gene lost 4 bases, with 11 bases spanning the gap. CDR1 is SGHTA, CDR2 FQGNSA, per germline. The CDR3 consists of 14 residues. A modified ARM-PCR protocol with three rounds of nested PCR amplified TCRbeta. Each CDR3 protein gets one entry after TCRdb re-called the multiplex PCR reads with MiXCR. The sample records tens of thousands of distinct CDR3 sequences, 75% to 90% being singletons.

The TCR was taken from a woman between 50 and 59 years old with non-small cell lung cancer. This chain uses TRBV7-2 with TRBJ1-1; TRBD1 is a possible D gene (5 bases). Sequences were obtained from lung tumor tissue. The DNA for the CDR3 is TGTGCCAGCAGCTTAAGGAGGGGTGGCACTGAAGCTTTCTTT. Its protein is CASSLRRGGTEAFF.